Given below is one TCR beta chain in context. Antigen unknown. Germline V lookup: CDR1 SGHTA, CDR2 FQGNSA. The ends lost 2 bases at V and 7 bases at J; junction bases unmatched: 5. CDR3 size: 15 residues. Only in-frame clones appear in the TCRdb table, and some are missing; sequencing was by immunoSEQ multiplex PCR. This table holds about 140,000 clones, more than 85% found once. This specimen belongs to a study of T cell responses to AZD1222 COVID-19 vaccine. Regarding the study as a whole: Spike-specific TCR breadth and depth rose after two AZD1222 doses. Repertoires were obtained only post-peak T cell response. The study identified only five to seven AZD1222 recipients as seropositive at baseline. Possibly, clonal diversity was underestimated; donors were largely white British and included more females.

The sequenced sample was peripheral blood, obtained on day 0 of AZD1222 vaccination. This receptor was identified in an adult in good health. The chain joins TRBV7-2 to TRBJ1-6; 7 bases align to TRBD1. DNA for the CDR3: TGTGCCAGCAGCTTAAACACAGGGGCAAATTCACCCCTCCACTTT. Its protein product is CASSLNTGANSPLHF.